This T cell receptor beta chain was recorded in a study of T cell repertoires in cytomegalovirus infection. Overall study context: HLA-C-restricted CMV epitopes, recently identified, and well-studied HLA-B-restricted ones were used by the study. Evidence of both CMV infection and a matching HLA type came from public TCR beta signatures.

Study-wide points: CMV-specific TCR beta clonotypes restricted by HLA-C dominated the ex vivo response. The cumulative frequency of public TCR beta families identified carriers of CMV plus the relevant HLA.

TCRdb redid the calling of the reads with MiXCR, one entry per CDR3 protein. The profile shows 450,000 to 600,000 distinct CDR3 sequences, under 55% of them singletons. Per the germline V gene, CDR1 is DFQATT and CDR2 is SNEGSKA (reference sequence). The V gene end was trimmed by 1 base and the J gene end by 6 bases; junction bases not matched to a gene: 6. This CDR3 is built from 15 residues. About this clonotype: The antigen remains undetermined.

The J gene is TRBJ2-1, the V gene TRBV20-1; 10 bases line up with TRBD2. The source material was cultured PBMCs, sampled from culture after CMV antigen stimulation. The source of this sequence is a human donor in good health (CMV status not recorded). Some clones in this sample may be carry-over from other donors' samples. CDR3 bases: TGCAGTGCTAGAGTTCCAGCGGGAGGGGCCAATGAGCAGTTCTTC. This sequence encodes CSARVPAGGANEQFF.